A single sample is the source of the 11 T cell receptor beta chains below, sequenced in a study of beta chain features in type 1 diabetes. The investigators reverse transcribed all of the isolated RNA, so they sequenced expressed TCRB transcripts. The repertoire was sequenced with immunoSEQ multiplex PCR; TCRdb's copy has only in-frame clones and lacks some. This table has under 400,000 clones, approximately 15% appearing once. The source material was central memory CD4+ T cells from blood. These TCRs come from a man aged 25-45 years in good health.

The chain is built from TRBV7-2 and TRBJ2-7; 7 nucleotides agree with TRBD1. The CDR3 is made up of 14 amino acids. With 5 bases clipped from V and 2 bases from J, the junction kept 6 bases outside the gene matches. Germline V gene sequence: CDR1 SGHTA, CDR2 FQGNSA. The CDR3 is CASSISGTAYEQYF. For the CDR3, the DNA is TGTGCCAGCAGCATTTCCGGGACAGCCTACGAGCAGTACTTC.

The chain links TRBV7-2 to TRBJ1-3; D perhaps matches TRBD1 (5 bases). Trimming left V 5 bases short and J 2 bases short, with 13 bases between. The CDR3 has 15 residues. CDR1 and CDR2 (germline): SGHTA, FQGNSA. This chain's CDR3 is CASSRRDGTGNTIYF. CDR3 sequence (DNA): TGTGCCAGCAGCCGGAGGGACGGAACTGGAAACACCATATATTTT.

This clone has at least ten counts. The chain employs TRBV6-1 and TRBJ1-2; D is undetermined. V was pared by 0 bases and J by 3 bases, with 11 bases between. Germline V lookup: CDR1 MNHNS, CDR2 SASEGT. This CDR3 comprises 15 residues. The CDR3 DNA sequence: TGTGCCAGCAGTGAAGCCACCTATAGCTACTATGGCTACACCTTC. It specifies CASSEATYSYYGYTF.

This clone appeared a few times. Additional DNA sequences in this sample encode the identical CDR3. J is TRBJ1-1 and V is TRBV7-9; possible D gene TRBD1, 5 bases. The germline V gene encodes CDR1 SEHNR and CDR2 FQNEAQ (reference sequence). V was pared by 5 bases and J by 1 base, with 11 bases between. The CDR3 loop spans 14 amino acids. CDR3 in DNA: TGTGCCAGCAGCCCCGGGACCGCGAACACTGAAGCTTTCTTT. As protein: CASSPGTANTEAFF.

This sequence joins TRBV7-2 and TRBJ2-3; D gene ambiguous. V dropped 4 bases and J dropped 6 bases, with 17 bases sitting between them. The CDR3 spans 15 residues. Germline V CDR1 and CDR2: SGHTA, FQGNSA. The CDR3 DNA reads TGTGCCAGCAGCTCTGGTCCCCGCGGAGACGATACGCAGTATTTT. Translating gives CASSSGPRGDDTQYF.

The chain couples TRBV5-1 to TRBJ2-7; 7 bases match TRBD2. CDR1 and CDR2 (germline): SGHRS, YFSETQ. The CDR3 has 17 amino acids. V was pared by 4 bases and J by 0 bases, with 13 bases of the junction left unmatched. CDR3 sequence: CASSRDMSGESSYEQYF. CDR3 coding DNA: TGCGCCAGCAGCCGCGATATGAGCGGGGAAAGCTCCTACGAGCAGTACTTC. Variable domain in full (rest from reference TRBV5-1 and TRBJ2-7): KAGVTQTPRYLIKTRGQQVTLSCSPISGHRSVSWYQQTPGQGLQFLFEYFSETQRNKGNFPGRFSGRQFSNSRSEMNVSTLELGDSALYLCASSRDMSGESSYEQYFGPGTRLTVT.

In its sample, this clone was seen many times. This chain connects TRBV14 to TRBJ2-7; tentative D call: TRBD1 (5 bases). CDR1 SGHDN and CDR2 FVKESK come from the germline V gene. Between the trimmed V and J ends, which lost 3 bases and 6 bases, there was a span of 12 bases. The CDR3 has 13 residues. The chain's CDR3 is CASSQRQLGEQYF. For the CDR3, the DNA is TGTGCCAGCAGCCAGCGACAGTTAGGCGAGCAGTACTTC. Full variable domain (remainder filled in from reference TRBV14 and TRBJ2-7): EAGVTQFPSHSVIEKGQTVTLRCDPISGHDNLYWYRRVMGKEIKFLLHFVKESKQDESGMPNNRFLAERTGGTYSTLKVQPAELEDSGVYFCASSQRQLGEQYFGPGTRLTVT.

The sample holds a few counts of this clone. The gene calls are TRBV7-8 and TRBJ1-2; D not resolved. The germline gives CDR1 SGHVS, CDR2 FQNEAQ. V was clipped by 5 bases and J by 8 bases, with 12 bases between them. There are 12 residues in the CDR3. The CDR3 is CASSAEIGGYTF. CDR3 DNA: TGTGCCAGCAGCGCAGAAATCGGGGGCTACACCTTC. Based on the CDR3 plus reference TRBV7-8 and TRBJ1-2, the full variable domain is GAGVSQSPRYKVAKRGQDVALRCDPISGHVSLFWYQQALGQGPEFLTYFQNEAQLDKSGLPSDRFFAERPEGSVSTLKIQRTQQEDSAVYLCASSAEIGGYTFGSGTRLTVV.

The chain combines TRBV14 with TRBJ1-1; D gene uncertain. The CDR3 is 13 residues long. The germline V gene has CDR1 SGHDN and CDR2 FVKESK. V lost 4 bases and J lost 11, with 17 bases in between. The CDR3 loop reads CASSPQPPVLAFF. DNA of the CDR3: TGTGCCAGCAGCCCCCAACCTCCGGTTTTGGCTTTCTTT.

The chain employs TRBV29-1 and TRBJ2-3, with 12 bases that match TRBD2. Trimming took 4 bases from V and 2 from J; bases not matched to a gene: 19. Germline CDR1 SQVTM, CDR2 ANQGSEA. The CDR3 spans 20 residues. The CDR3 loop is CSVVFIRGLAGLPPTDTQYF. The CDR3 coding sequence is TGCAGCGTTGTTTTTATCAGGGGACTAGCGGGTCTACCCCCCACAGATACGCAGTATTTT.

This clone was seen more than once but under ten times. The chain uses TRBV9 and TRBJ2-1; 7 positions match TRBD2. The CDR3 length is 15 residues. The junction had 16 bases not matched to a gene; V was cut back by 3 bases and J by 13 bases. Germline values: CDR1 SGDLS, CDR2 YYNGEE. CDR3 sequence (DNA): TGTGCCAGCAGCGATGAGAGGCGGCGAGCGGGGCCCCAGTTCTTC. Residues: CASSDERRRAGPQFF. The whole variable domain, remainder taken from reference TRBV9 and TRBJ2-1, is DSGVTQTPKHLITATGQRVTLRCSPRSGDLSVYWYQQSLDQGLQFLIQYYNGEERAKGNILERFSAQQFPDLHSELNLSSLELGDSALYFCASSDERRRAGPQFFGPGTRLTVL.